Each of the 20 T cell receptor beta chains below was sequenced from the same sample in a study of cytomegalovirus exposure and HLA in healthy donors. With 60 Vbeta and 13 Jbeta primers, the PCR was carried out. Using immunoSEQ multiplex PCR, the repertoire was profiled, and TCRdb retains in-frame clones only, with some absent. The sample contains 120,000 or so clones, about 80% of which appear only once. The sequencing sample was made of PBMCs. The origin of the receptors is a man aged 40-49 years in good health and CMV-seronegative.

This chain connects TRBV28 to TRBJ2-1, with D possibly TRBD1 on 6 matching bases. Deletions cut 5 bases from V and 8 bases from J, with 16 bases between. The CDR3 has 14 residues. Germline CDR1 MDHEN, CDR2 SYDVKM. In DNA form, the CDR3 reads TGTGCCAGCAGTGGTCGGGGACACATCGATGAGCAGTTCTTC. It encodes CASSGRGHIDEQFF.

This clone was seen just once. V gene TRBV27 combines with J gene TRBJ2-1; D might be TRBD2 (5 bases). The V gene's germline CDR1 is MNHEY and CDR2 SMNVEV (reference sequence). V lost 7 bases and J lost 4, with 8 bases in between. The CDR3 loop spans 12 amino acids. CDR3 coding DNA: TGTGCCAGCATCAGCGGATACAATGAGCAGTTCTTC. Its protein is CASISGYNEQFF.

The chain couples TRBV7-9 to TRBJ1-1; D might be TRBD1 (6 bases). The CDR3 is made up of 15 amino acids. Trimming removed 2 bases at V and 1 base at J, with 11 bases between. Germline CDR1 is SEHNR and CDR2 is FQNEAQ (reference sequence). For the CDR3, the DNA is TGTGCCAGCAGCTTAAGGGGGATTACGAACACTGAAGCTTTCTTT. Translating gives CASSLRGITNTEAFF.

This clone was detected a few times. The CDR3 DNA follows: TGTGCCAGCAGCTTGGGAACAGGGAACACTGAAGCTTTCTTT. Translated: CASSLGTGNTEAFF. The chain combines TRBV7-9 with TRBJ1-1; D may be TRBD1 (5 bases). Trimming removed 3 bases at V and 1 base at J, with 9 bases between. The V gene's germline CDR1 is SEHNR and CDR2 FQNEAQ (reference sequence). The CDR3 has 14 amino acids.

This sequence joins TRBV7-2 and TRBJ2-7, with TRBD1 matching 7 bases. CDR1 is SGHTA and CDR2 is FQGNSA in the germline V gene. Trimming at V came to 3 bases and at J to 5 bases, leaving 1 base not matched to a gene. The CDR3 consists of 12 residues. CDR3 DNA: TGTGCCAGCAGCTTCACAGGGGACGAGCAGTACTTC. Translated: CASSFTGDEQYF.

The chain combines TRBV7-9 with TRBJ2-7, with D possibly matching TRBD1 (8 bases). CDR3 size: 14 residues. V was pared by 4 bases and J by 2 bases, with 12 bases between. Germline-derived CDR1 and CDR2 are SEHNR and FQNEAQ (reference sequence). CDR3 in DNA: TGTGCCAGCAGCTACAGGGGGGGAGCCTACGAGCAGTACTTC. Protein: CASSYRGGAYEQYF.

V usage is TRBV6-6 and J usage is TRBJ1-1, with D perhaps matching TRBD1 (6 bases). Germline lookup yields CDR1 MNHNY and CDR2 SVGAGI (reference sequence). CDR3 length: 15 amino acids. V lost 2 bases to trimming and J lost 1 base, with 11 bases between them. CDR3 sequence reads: CASSYQGQTNTEAFF. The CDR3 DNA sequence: TGTGCCAGCAGTTACCAGGGACAAACGAACACTGAAGCTTTCTTT.

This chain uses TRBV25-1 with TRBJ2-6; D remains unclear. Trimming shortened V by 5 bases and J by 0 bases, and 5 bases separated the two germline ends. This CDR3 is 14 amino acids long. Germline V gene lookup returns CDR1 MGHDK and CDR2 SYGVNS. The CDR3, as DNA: TGTGCCAGCAGTTGGAGCTCTGGGGCCAACGTCCTGACTTTC. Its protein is CASSWSSGANVLTF.

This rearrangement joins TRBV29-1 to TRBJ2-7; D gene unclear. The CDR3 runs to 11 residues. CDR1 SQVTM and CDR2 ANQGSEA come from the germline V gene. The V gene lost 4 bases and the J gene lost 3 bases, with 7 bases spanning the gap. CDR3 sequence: CSVARSYEQYF. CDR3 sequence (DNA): TGCAGCGTTGCACGGAGCTACGAGCAGTACTTC.

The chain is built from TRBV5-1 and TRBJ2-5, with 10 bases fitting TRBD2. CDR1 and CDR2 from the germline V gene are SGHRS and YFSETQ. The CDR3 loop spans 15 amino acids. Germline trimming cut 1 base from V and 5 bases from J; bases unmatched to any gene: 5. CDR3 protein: CASSLSSGSGETQYF. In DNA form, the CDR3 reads TGCGCCAGCAGCTTGTCTAGCGGGAGTGGTGAGACCCAGTACTTC.

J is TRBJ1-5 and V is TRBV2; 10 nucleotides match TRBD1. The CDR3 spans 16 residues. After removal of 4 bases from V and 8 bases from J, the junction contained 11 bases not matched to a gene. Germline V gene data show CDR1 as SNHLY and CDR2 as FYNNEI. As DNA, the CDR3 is TGTGCCAGCAGTGCTACGACAGGGGGCTTGGGGGAGCCCCAGCATTTT. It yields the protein CASSATTGGLGEPQHF.

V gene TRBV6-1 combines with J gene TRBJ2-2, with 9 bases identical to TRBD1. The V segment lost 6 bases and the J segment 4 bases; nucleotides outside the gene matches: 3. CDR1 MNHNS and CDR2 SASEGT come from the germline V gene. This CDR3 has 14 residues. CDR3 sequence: CASRATGGTGELFF. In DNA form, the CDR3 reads TGTGCCAGCAGGGCGACAGGGGGCACCGGGGAGCTGTTTTTT.

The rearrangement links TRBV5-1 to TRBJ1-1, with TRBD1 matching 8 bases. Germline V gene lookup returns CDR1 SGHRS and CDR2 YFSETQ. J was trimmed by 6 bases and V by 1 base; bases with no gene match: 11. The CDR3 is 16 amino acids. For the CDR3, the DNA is TGCGCCAGCAGCTTGATGGGCAGGGGGCGCGTCTCTGAAGCTTTCTTT. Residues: CASSLMGRGRVSEAFF.

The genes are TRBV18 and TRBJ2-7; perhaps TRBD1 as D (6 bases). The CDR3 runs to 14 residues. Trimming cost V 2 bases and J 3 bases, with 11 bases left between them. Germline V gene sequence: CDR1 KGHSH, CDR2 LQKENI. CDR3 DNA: TGTGCCAGCTCACCAGACAGGAAGAGCTACGAGCAGTACTTC. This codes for CASSPDRKSYEQYF.

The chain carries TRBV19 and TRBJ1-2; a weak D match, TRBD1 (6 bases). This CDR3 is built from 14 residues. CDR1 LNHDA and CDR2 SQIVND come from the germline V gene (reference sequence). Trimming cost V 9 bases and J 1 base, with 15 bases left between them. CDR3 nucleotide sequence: TGTGCCAGCTCTCCCCGGACAGTTAACTATGGCTACACCTTC. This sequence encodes CASSPRTVNYGYTF.

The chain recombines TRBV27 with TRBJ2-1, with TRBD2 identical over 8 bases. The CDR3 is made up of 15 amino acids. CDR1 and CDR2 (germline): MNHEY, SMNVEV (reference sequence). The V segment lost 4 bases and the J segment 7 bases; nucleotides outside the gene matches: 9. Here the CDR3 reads CASSWVGTSNNEQFF. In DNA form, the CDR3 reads TGTGCCAGCAGTTGGGTAGGGACTAGTAATAATGAGCAGTTCTTC.

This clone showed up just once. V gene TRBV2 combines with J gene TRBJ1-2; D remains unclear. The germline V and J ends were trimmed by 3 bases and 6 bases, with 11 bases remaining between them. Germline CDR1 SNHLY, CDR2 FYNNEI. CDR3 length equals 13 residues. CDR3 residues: CASSEGGLNGYTF. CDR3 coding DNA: TGTGCCAGCAGTGAGGGAGGACTTAATGGCTACACCTTC.

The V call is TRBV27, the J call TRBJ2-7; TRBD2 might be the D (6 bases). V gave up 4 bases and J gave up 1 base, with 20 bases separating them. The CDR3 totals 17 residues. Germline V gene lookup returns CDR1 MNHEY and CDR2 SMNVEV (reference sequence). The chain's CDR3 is CASSYFGRTEGSYEQYF. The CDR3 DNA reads TGTGCCAGCAGTTATTTTGGACGGACGGAGGGGTCCTACGAGCAGTACTTC.

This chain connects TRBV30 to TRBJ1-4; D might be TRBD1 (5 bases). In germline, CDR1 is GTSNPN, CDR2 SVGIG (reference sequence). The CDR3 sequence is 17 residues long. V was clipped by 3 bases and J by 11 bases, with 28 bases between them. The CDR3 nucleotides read TGTGCCTGGAGAGGCAGCCTCTCAATCGGGGGGATAGGGAAACTGTTTTTT. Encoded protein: CAWRGSLSIGGIGKLFF.

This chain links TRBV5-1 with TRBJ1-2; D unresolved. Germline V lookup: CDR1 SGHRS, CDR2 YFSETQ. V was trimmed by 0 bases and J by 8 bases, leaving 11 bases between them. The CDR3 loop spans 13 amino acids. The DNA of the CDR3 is TGCGCCAGCAGCTTGGGGCAGTTAATCGGCTACACCTTC. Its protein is CASSLGQLIGYTF.